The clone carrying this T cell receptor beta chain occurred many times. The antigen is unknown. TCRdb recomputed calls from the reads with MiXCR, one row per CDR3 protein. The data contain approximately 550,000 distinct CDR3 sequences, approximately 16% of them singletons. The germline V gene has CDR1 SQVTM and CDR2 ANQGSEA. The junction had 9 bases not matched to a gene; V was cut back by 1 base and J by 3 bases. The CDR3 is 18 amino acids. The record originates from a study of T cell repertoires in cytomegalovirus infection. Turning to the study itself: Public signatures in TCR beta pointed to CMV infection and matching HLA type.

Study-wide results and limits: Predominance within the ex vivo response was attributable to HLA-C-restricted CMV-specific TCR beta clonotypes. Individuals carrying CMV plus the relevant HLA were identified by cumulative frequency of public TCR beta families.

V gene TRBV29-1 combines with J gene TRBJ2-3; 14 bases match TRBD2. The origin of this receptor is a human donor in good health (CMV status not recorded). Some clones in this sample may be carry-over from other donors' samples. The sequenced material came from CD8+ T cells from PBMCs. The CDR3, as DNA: TGCAGCGTTGAAGGCTTCATGACTAGCGGGGGGGCAACAGATACGCAGTATTTT. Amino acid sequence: CSVEGFMTSGGATDTQYF.